This passage covers 16 T cell receptor beta chains from one sample sequenced in a study of blood T cells in healthy people across ages. The second PCR ran roughly 7 to 12 cycles with a sample-barcoded 5' primer and J-beta primers. One entry per CDR3 protein results from TCRdb running MiXCR on the 5' RACE reads. The sample consists of 1 million or so distinct CDR3 sequences, around 25% of them appearing once. These data were likewise used in another study, on T cells of mothers and their children.

The sequenced sample consisted of blood. The receptors here all came from a girl aged 2 to 9 in good health.

With regard to this clonotype: A read error may be the cause here, since a much bigger clone is one base away. This chain joins TRBV7-9 and TRBJ2-7; TRBD1 is a possible D gene (6 bases). V lost 5 bases and J lost 1, with 12 bases in between. CDR1 is SEHNR, CDR2 FQNEAQ, per germline (reference sequence). The CDR3 runs to 14 residues. CDR3 loop: CASSPRDKSYEQYF. CDR3 bases: TGTGCCAGCAGCCCCCGGGACAAGTCCTACGAGCAGTACTTC.

This clonotype appeared many times. The J gene is TRBJ1-1, the V gene TRBV14; the D is unclear. Germline loops: CDR1 SGHDN, CDR2 FVKESK. CDR3 length: 15 amino acids. V gave up 3 bases and J gave up 0 bases, with 11 bases separating them. Written as DNA, the CDR3 is TGTGCCAGCAGCCAGGTAGAAGGCATGAACACTGAAGCTTTCTTT. It encodes CASSQVEGMNTEAFF.

As for this clonotype: A junction end diverges from the germline sequence, so it may reflect a read error. The chain joins TRBV6-5 to TRBJ2-2; TRBD1 or TRBD2 may be the D gene (5 bases each). The CDR3 contains 13 residues. Per germline, CDR1 MNHEY and CDR2 SVGAGI. The CDR3 reads CANSYGAGGELFF. The DNA of the CDR3 is TGTGCCAACAGTTACGGGGCCGGCGGGGAGCTGTTTTTT.

The chain carries TRBV7-9 and TRBJ2-3; D might be TRBD1 or TRBD2, each matching 5 bases. This CDR3 is 16 amino acids long. Germline-derived CDR1 and CDR2 are SEHNR and FQNEAQ (reference sequence). The V and J ends lost 5 bases and 2 bases respectively, with 17 bases between them. Here the CDR3 DNA reads TGTGCCAGCAGCCTGAGCGCATGGGGGTCCACAGATACGCAGTATTTT. This sequence encodes CASSLSAWGSTDTQYF.

This clonotype was detected a few times. The J gene is TRBJ1-2, the V gene TRBV10-3; D is uncertain. CDR3 length equals 13 residues. Trimming cost V 3 bases and J 6 bases, with 11 bases left between them. Looked up from germline, CDR1 is ENHRY and CDR2 is SYGVKD. The CDR3 reads CAISDSGSDGYTF. The CDR3, as DNA: TGTGCCATCAGTGATTCGGGTTCAGATGGCTACACCTTC.

The rearrangement uses TRBV5-1 and TRBJ2-5, with 11 bases aligning to TRBD2. This CDR3 has 17 residues. V lost 4 bases to trimming and J lost 1 base; unmatched junction nucleotides: 9. Germline V gene sequence: CDR1 SGHRS, CDR2 YFSETQ. The CDR3 sequence is CASSPTLAGGPQETQYF. In nucleotides, the CDR3 is TGCGCCAGCAGCCCAACATTAGCGGGAGGGCCCCAAGAGACCCAGTACTTC.

J is TRBJ1-1 and V is TRBV19; 10 bases are a match to TRBD1. V lost 3 bases to trimming and J lost 2 bases; unmatched junction nucleotides: 3. Per germline, CDR1 LNHDA and CDR2 SQIVND (reference sequence). The CDR3 contains 15 residues. CDR3 nucleotide sequence: TGTGCCAGTAGTATTGGGACAGGGGCAAACACTGAAGCTTTCTTT. This encodes CASSIGTGANTEAFF.

Here the CDR3 reads CASSLAAGGTVYEQYF. CDR3 coding DNA: TGTGCCAGCAGTTTAGCGGCAGGGGGCACAGTTTACGAGCAGTACTTC. The V gene is TRBV12-3 or TRBV12-4, the J gene TRBJ2-7; 8 bases agree with TRBD1. J gave up 4 bases and V 0 bases, and 8 bases lay outside the gene matches. This CDR3 has 16 amino acids.

The chain has TRBV24-1 and TRBJ2-3; D is unclear. Germline CDR1 KGHDR, CDR2 SFDVKD. Trimming stripped 6 bases from V and 2 bases from J, with 5 bases between. CDR3 length equals 12 residues. CDR3: CATSPATDTQYF. CDR3 coding DNA: TGTGCCACCAGTCCGGCCACAGATACGCAGTATTTT.

A note on this clonotype: One junction end disagrees with the germline gene, perhaps due to a read error. The V call is TRBV7-9, the J call TRBJ2-1; 13 bases map to TRBD2. Per germline, CDR1 SEHNR and CDR2 FQNEAQ (reference sequence). CDR3 length: 15 residues. The CDR3 DNA follows: TGTGTCAGCAGCCCCGGGACTAGCGGGGACAATGAGCAGTTCTTC. It specifies CVSSPGTSGDNEQFF.

This clonotype was counted only a few times. The chain links TRBV11-2 to TRBJ2-1, with D uncertain. V was shortened by 6 bases and J by 10 bases, with 13 bases between the two germline ends. This CDR3 has 12 residues. Germline loops: CDR1 SGHAT, CDR2 FQNNGV. CDR3 residues: CASRITAGEQFF. CDR3 nucleotide sequence: TGTGCCAGCAGAATAACGGCCGGGGAGCAGTTCTTC.

The sample holds a few counts of this clonotype. V usage is TRBV6-6 and J usage is TRBJ1-2; maybe TRBD1 (5 bases). The V end lost 2 bases, the J end lost 7 bases, and 14 bases lay between the germline ends. The CDR3 consists of 14 residues. Germline values: CDR1 MNHNY, CDR2 SVGAGI (reference sequence). The CDR3 coding sequence is TGTGCCAGCAGTTACGGGGACGATTCATCTGGCTACACCTTC. It encodes CASSYGDDSSGYTF.

Comment on this clonotype: Sequence at one end of the junction differs from germline and may be a read error. V usage is TRBV28 and J usage is TRBJ2-5, with D tentatively TRBD2 (6 bases). Germline CDR1 MDHEN, CDR2 SYDVKM. This CDR3 is 13 amino acids long. CDR3 nucleotides: TGTGCCAGCAGTACGGGGGACCCTTACGAGCAGTGCTTC. The encoded protein is CASSTGDPYEQCF. The full variable domain, in which reference TRBV28 and TRBJ2-5 provide the parts outside the CDR3, is DVKVTQSSRYLVKRTGEKVFLECVQDMDHENMFWYRQDPGLGLRLIYFSYDVKMKEKGDIPEGYSVSREKKERFSLILESASTNQTSMYLCASSTGDPYEQCFGPGTRLLVL.

A few counts support this clonotype. The V call is TRBV7-8, the J call TRBJ2-7, with a tentative D call TRBD2 (7 bases). Germline CDR1 reads SGHVS; CDR2 reads FQNEAQ. The CDR3 has 20 residues. V lost 1 base to trimming and J lost 2 bases, with 27 bases between them. CDR3 DNA: TGTGCCAGCAGCTTAGGGCCCTTGGTGGGTTATGGCGGGGGCACCTACGAGCAGTACTTC. Translated, it gives CASSLGPLVGYGGGTYEQYF.

This clonotype was counted between two and nine times. The chain uses TRBV27 and TRBJ2-5, with 9 bases that match TRBD1. Germline CDR1 is MNHEY and CDR2 is SMNVEV (reference sequence). The CDR3 totals 14 residues. The V segment lost 6 bases and the J segment 2 bases; nucleotides outside the gene matches: 4. The CDR3 coding sequence is TGTGCCAGCAGGCGGGACAGGGATCAAGAGACCCAGTACTTC. This gives the protein CASRRDRDQETQYF.

V is TRBV12-3 or TRBV12-4 and J is TRBJ2-7, with D possibly TRBD1 on 5 matching bases. The V end lost 1 base, the J end lost 6 bases, and 7 bases lay between the germline ends. This CDR3 comprises 12 residues. This chain's CDR3 is CASSLDRPEQYF. CDR3 bases: TGTGCCAGCAGTTTAGACAGGCCCGAGCAGTACTTC.